The 24 T cell receptor beta chains below were found in one sample sequenced in a study of chemoradiotherapy in HPV16-positive cancers. Clones were sequenced by immunoSEQ multiplex PCR, and TCRdb holds only the in-frame ones, with some missing. The repertoire holds more than 10,000 clones, with roughly 80% as singletons. This specimen was acquired from a patient who underwent chemoradiotherapy. The receptors shown here come from a human donor with HPV-associated anogenital cancer.

The J gene is TRBJ1-2, the V gene TRBV7-2; TRBD1 matches 9 bases. Germline loops: CDR1 SGHTA, CDR2 FQGNSA. Unmatched junction bases numbered 17, after V lost 5 bases and J lost 4 bases. This CDR3 has 18 amino acids. CDR3 in amino acids: CASSIQPGTGFSSYGYTF. CDR3 DNA: TGTGCCAGCAGCATCCAACCCGGGACAGGGTTTTCCAGCTATGGCTACACCTTC.

The sample holds a few counts of this clone. This chain joins TRBV9 and TRBJ1-6, with no clear D. The CDR3 loop spans 13 amino acids. V lost 2 bases and J 9 bases, leaving 9 bases between the germline ends. Germline CDR1 reads SGDLS; CDR2 reads YYNGEE. CDR3 in DNA: TGTGCCAGCAGCGTGGACTACGGTTCACCCCTCCACTTT. Its translation is CASSVDYGSPLHF. Full variable domain (rest looked up from reference TRBV9 and TRBJ1-6): DSGVTQTPKHLITATGQRVTLRCSPRSGDLSVYWYQQSLDQGLQFLIQYYNGEERAKGNILERFSAQQFPDLHSELNLSSLELGDSALYFCASSVDYGSPLHFGNGTRLTVT.

This clone came up once. V gene TRBV12-5 combines with J gene TRBJ2-3; D uncertain. The CDR3 consists of 12 residues. Trimming pared 1 base from V and 7 bases from J, leaving 6 bases between. CDR1 is LGHNT, CDR2 FRNRAP, per germline. CDR3 DNA sequence: TGTGCTAGTGGTTTGGGGGCGAATACGCAGTATTTT. Residues: CASGLGANTQYF.

The chain links TRBV2 to TRBJ1-1; D unclear. The germline V gene has CDR1 SNHLY and CDR2 FYNNEI. This CDR3 has 13 amino acids. The V end was cut by 6 bases, the J end by 4 bases, with 12 bases between. Here the CDR3 reads CASRPEGFTEAFF. DNA of the CDR3: TGTGCCAGCAGGCCTGAAGGGTTCACTGAAGCTTTCTTT.

The chain is built from TRBV4-2 and TRBJ1-1; D might be TRBD1 (5 bases). The length of the CDR3 is 18 residues. CDR1 and CDR2 (germline): LGHNA, YNFKEQ. V lost 0 bases, J lost 3 bases, and 20 bases lay in between. As DNA, the CDR3 is TGTGCCAGCAGCCAAGATAGCAGGGCCAGGAGGTATGACACTGAAGCTTTCTTT. Protein sequence: CASSQDSRARRYDTEAFF.

This clone was seen just once. The chain employs TRBV5-6 and TRBJ2-6; the match to TRBD1 covers 8 bases. J was trimmed by 0 bases and V by 0 bases; bases with no gene match: 5. Germline V gene lookup returns CDR1 SGHDT and CDR2 YYEEEE. The CDR3 totals 18 residues. The CDR3 protein is CASSLEDRGGSGANVLTF. The CDR3 region has the DNA TGTGCCAGCAGCTTGGAAGACAGGGGCGGCTCTGGGGCCAACGTCCTGACTTTC.

The sample holds one count of this clone. The chain employs TRBV19 and TRBJ1-5, with a weak D call TRBD1 (5 bases). Germline V lookup: CDR1 LNHDA, CDR2 SQIVND (reference sequence). The CDR3 length is 14 residues. V dropped 5 bases and J dropped 0 bases, with 8 bases sitting between them. The DNA of the CDR3 is TGTGCCAGTAGTCTGGGGGTTAGCAATCAGCCCCAGCATTTT. This gives the protein CASSLGVSNQPQHF.

This clone was counted a single time. The rearrangement joins TRBV5-4 to TRBJ2-1; tentatively, D is TRBD1 (6 bases). Germline CDR1 is SGHNT and CDR2 is YYREEE (reference sequence). Trimming pared 2 bases from V and 0 bases from J, leaving 9 bases between. The CDR3 contains 15 residues. The DNA for the CDR3 is TGTGCCAGCAGCTTAGGGGGTAGCTCCTACAATGAGCAGTTCTTC. Protein product: CASSLGGSSYNEQFF. Full variable domain (outside the CDR3, taken from reference TRBV5-4 and TRBJ2-1): ETGVTQSPTHLIKTRGQQVTLRCSSQSGHNTVSWYQQALGQGPQFIFQYYREEENGRGNFPPRFSGLQFPNYSSELNVNALELDDSALYLCASSLGGSSYNEQFFGPGTRLTVL.

J is TRBJ2-7 and V is TRBV7-2; TRBD1 aligns across 7 bases. In germline, CDR1 is SGHTA, CDR2 FQGNSA. The CDR3 runs to 15 residues. J gave up 0 bases and V 1 base, and 3 bases lay outside the gene matches. CDR3 residues: CASSLGGQSSYEQYF. Written as DNA, the CDR3 is TGTGCCAGCAGCTTAGGGGGACAGAGCTCCTACGAGCAGTACTTC. The full variable domain, rest sourced from reference TRBV7-2 and TRBJ2-7, is GAGVSQSPSNKVTEKGKDVELRCDPISGHTALYWYRQSLGQGLEFLIYFQGNSAPDKSGLPSDRFSAERTGGSVSTLTIQRTQQEDSAVYLCASSLGGQSSYEQYFGPGTRLTVT.

V gene TRBV4-1 combines with J gene TRBJ1-4; a possible D gene is TRBD1 (5 bases). Germline assignment: CDR1 MGHRA and CDR2 YSYEKL. Trimming removed 0 bases at V and 11 bases at J, with 16 bases between. The CDR3 is 15 amino acids. This CDR3 reads CASSQDPSGSGKLFF. The CDR3 nucleotides are TGCGCCAGCAGCCAAGATCCGTCAGGGTCTGGGAAACTGTTTTTT.

The chain combines TRBV30 with TRBJ2-7; D gene unclear. The ends were cut back, 0 bases at V and 6 bases at J, with 3 bases in the middle. The CDR3 is 10 amino acids. Germline CDR1 reads GTSNPN; CDR2 reads SVGIG (reference sequence). CDR3 nucleotide sequence: TGTGCCTGGAGTGTAGGCGAGCAGTACTTC. Encoded protein: CAWSVGEQYF. Full variable domain (rest looked up from reference TRBV30 and TRBJ2-7): SQTIHQWPATLVQPVGSPLSLECTVEGTSNPNLYWYRQAAGRGLQLLFYSVGIGQISSEVPQNLSASRPQDRQFILSSKKLLLSDSGFYLCAWSVGEQYFGPGTRLTVT.

The rearrangement joins TRBV6-6 to TRBJ1-6; D is unresolved. CDR3 length: 14 amino acids. Trimming pared 6 bases from V and 8 bases from J, leaving 14 bases between. Germline V gives CDR1 MNHNY, CDR2 SVGAGI (reference sequence). As DNA, the CDR3 is TGTGCCAGCAGAATCGGACGGACGGATTCACCCCTCCACTTT. Translated: CASRIGRTDSPLHF.

The chain has TRBV4-1 and TRBJ1-2; the match to TRBD1 covers 7 bases. V lost 3 bases and J lost 3; bases outside the gene matches: 4. This CDR3 is built from 14 residues. Germline CDR1 is MGHRA and CDR2 is YSYEKL. The CDR3 region has the DNA TGCGCCAGCAGCCACAGAGACAGGGACTATGGCTACACCTTC. Translation: CASSHRDRDYGYTF.

The chain has TRBV6-5 and TRBJ2-5, with 10 bases that match TRBD1. The ends lost 2 bases at V and 3 bases at J; junction bases unmatched: 6. Per the germline V gene, CDR1 is MNHEY and CDR2 is SVGAGI. The CDR3 contains 16 residues. The CDR3 DNA reads as TGTGCCAGCAGTTACCTAGGGACAGGGGTAGAAGAGACCCAGTACTTC. Translated: CASSYLGTGVEETQYF.

The chain employs TRBV18 and TRBJ2-3; D may be TRBD1 (5 bases). The CDR3 runs to 14 residues. The V end was cut by 1 base, the J end by 4 bases, with 9 bases between. From germline, CDR1 is KGHSH and CDR2 LQKENI. CDR3 loop: CASSPQGPPDTQYF. The CDR3 nucleotides read TGTGCCAGCTCACCACAGGGGCCCCCAGATACGCAGTATTTT.

The rearrangement uses TRBV9 and TRBJ1-1; D is uncertain. Germline V gene sequence: CDR1 SGDLS, CDR2 YYNGEE. The CDR3 is 14 amino acids. Trimming took 0 bases from V and 0 from J, leaving 6 bases between them. CDR3 nucleotides: TGTGCCAGCAGCGTAGAAGGGCTGAACACTGAAGCTTTCTTT. As protein: CASSVEGLNTEAFF.

CDR3 in amino acids: CASSVTGNPANYGYTF. As DNA, the CDR3 is TGTGCCAGCAGCGTGACAGGGAACCCTGCTAACTATGGCTACACCTTC. J is TRBJ1-2 and V is TRBV9, with 7 bases fitting TRBD1. The CDR3 totals 16 residues. Germline CDR1 SGDLS, CDR2 YYNGEE. V gave up 2 bases and J gave up 0 bases; unmatched junction bases: 7.

This clone came up a few times. The genes are TRBV20-1 and TRBJ1-2; 10 bases match TRBD1. The ends lost 3 bases at V and 13 bases at J; junction bases unmatched: 5. The CDR3 covers 11 residues. Germline assignment: CDR1 DFQATT and CDR2 SNEGSKA (reference sequence). CDR3: CSASRQGAVTF. For the CDR3, the DNA is TGCAGTGCTAGCCGACAGGGGGCAGTCACCTTC.

The J gene is TRBJ1-2, the V gene TRBV29-1; TRBD1 agrees at 7 bases. CDR3 length equals 13 residues. V was pared by 4 bases and J by 6 bases, with 8 bases of the junction left unmatched. The germline gives CDR1 SQVTM, CDR2 ANQGSEA. The CDR3 protein is CSVADREVDGYTF. CDR3 DNA sequence: TGCAGCGTTGCCGACAGGGAGGTGGATGGCTACACCTTC.

The gene calls are TRBV7-9 and TRBJ1-1; the match to TRBD1 covers 7 bases. Germline V CDR1 and CDR2: SEHNR, FQNEAQ (reference sequence). With 4 bases clipped from V and 5 bases from J, the junction kept 7 bases outside the gene matches. The CDR3 totals 14 residues. The DNA for the CDR3 is TGTGCCAGCAGCTGGAAGACAGGGTATACTGAAGCTTTCTTT. Amino acid sequence: CASSWKTGYTEAFF.

The chain joins TRBV2 to TRBJ2-2; perhaps TRBD2 as D (6 bases). V lost 4 bases and J 9 bases, leaving 15 bases between the germline ends. There are 14 residues in the CDR3. Germline V gene sequence: CDR1 SNHLY, CDR2 FYNNEI. Here the CDR3 reads CASSVTTSSRELFF. The DNA of the CDR3 is TGTGCCAGCAGTGTCACCACTAGCAGCCGGGAGCTGTTTTTT.

V usage is TRBV11-3 and J usage is TRBJ2-3; 8 positions match TRBD1. V was clipped by 6 bases and J by 3 bases; unmatched bases: 2. The CDR3 totals 13 residues. Germline V gene data show CDR1 as SGHNT and CDR2 as YENEEA. Here the CDR3 reads CASRGQVTDTQYF. As DNA, the CDR3 is TGTGCCAGCAGGGGACAGGTTACAGATACGCAGTATTTT.

The V and J genes are TRBV7-2 and TRBJ1-6; TRBD1 aligns across 7 bases. CDR3 length equals 17 residues. Trimming at V came to 3 bases and at J to 5 bases, leaving 10 bases not matched to a gene. Germline-derived CDR1 and CDR2 are SGHTA and FQGNSA. The DNA for the CDR3 is TGTGCCAGCAGCTTCTCCATAACAGGGGTCGATAATTCACCCCTCCACTTT. Its translation: CASSFSITGVDNSPLHF.

A single count supports this clone. The chain combines TRBV6-6 with TRBJ1-5; D uncertain. V lost 2 bases to trimming and J lost 0 bases, with 8 bases between them. Germline CDR1 and CDR2: MNHNY and SVGAGI (reference sequence). CDR3 length: 15 amino acids. The CDR3 bases are TGTGCCAGCAGTTACGAGGGTGATAGCAATCAGCCCCAGCATTTT. Encoded protein: CASSYEGDSNQPQHF.